This T cell receptor (beta chain) was identified during a study of cytomegalovirus exposure and HLA in healthy donors. Study outcomes and limitations: As a later analysis revealed, most CMV-associated TCR beta chains appeared HLA-restricted. Most TCRs appeared rarely, but some public TCRs recurred in many donors. Across HLA loci, a later analysis found differing TCR association rates, with DRB1 most and HLA-C fewest.

The PCR ran on 60 Vbeta and 13 Jbeta primers. The protocol was immunoSEQ multiplex PCR, while the TCRdb copy is restricted to in-frame clones and leaves out a portion. Among over 250,000 clones listed, about nine tenths were seen once. There are 18 residues in the CDR3. V was trimmed by 4 bases and J by 1 base, leaving 21 bases between them. Germline V gene lookup returns CDR1 SGDLS and CDR2 YYNGEE. As to this clone: Its antigen remains unidentified.

This receptor was obtained from a man aged 40-55 years in good health and CMV-seropositive. The chain combines TRBV9 with TRBJ2-1, with a possible D match to TRBD2 (6 bases). Specimen: PBMCs. CDR3 sequence (DNA): TGTGCCAGCAGCCCTCGCTCGGGGACTCCCTCTTCCTACAATGAGCAGTTCTTC. Residues: CASSPRSGTPSSYNEQFF.